This TCR beta chain is drawn from a study of beta chain features in type 1 diabetes. General observations from the study: When Type 1 diabetes patients were examined, their TCRB CDR3s proved moderately but significantly shorter in all four CD4+ subsets. A closer apparent resemblance between naive, central memory and Treg TCRB repertoires was seen in patients than in healthy donors.

This CDR3 comprises 17 residues. Per the germline V gene, CDR1 is SGDLS and CDR2 is YYNGEE. Unmatched junction bases numbered 11, after V lost 2 bases and J lost 4 bases. As regards this clone: Its antigen is still unknown.

Expressed TCRB transcripts were sequenced, since all the RNA that had been isolated was reverse transcribed. Method: immunoSEQ multiplex PCR; TCRdb's copy keeps in-frame clones and lacks some. This table has 600,000 or so clones, roughly 12% appearing once. Purity exceeding 95% was reached by all sorted populations. The chain uses TRBV9 and TRBJ2-1; 8 bases align to TRBD2. Input material: naive CD4+ T cells from blood. The sequence came from a man aged 30-40 years with type 1 diabetes. The CDR3 here is CASSVRAGANIYNEQFF. For the CDR3, the DNA is TGTGCCAGCAGCGTCCGAGCGGGAGCCAATATATACAATGAGCAGTTCTTC. Full variable domain (outside the CDR3, taken from reference TRBV9 and TRBJ2-1): DSGVTQTPKHLITATGQRVTLRCSPRSGDLSVYWYQQSLDQGLQFLIQYYNGEERAKGNILERFSAQQFPDLHSELNLSSLELGDSALYFCASSVRAGANIYNEQFFGPGTRLTVL.